Listed below are T cell receptor beta chains from one sample, sequenced in a study of blood T cells in healthy people across ages. TCRdb re-derived calls from the 5' RACE reads in MiXCR, one entry per CDR3 protein. The profile covers hundreds of thousands of distinct CDR3 sequences, with about 27% appearing a single time and approximately 3.6% taken by the ten largest. The same data also contributed to another study, on T cells of mothers and their children.

Sample: blood. The origin of the receptors is a boy aged 2 to 10 in good health. Both conserved end residues are part of each CDR3. The order of the fields is clone size, D gene, V gene, J gene, CDR3 DNA, CDR3 protein. D genes are given only for firm matches. Size is stated for part of the rows, as once, few or many counts, or as a class when the clone is expanded.

clone size: -; D gene: -; V gene: TRBV7-2; J gene: TRBJ1-1; CDR3 DNA: TGTGCCAGCAGCTCCATATCAGGTTTTGAAGCTTTCTTT; CDR3 protein: CASSSISGFEAFF
clone size: -; D gene: -; V gene: TRBV4-3; J gene: TRBJ2-4; CDR3 DNA: TGCGCCAGCAGCCAAGGCCCTACAGGGTTGCTAGCCAAAAACATTCAGTACTTC; CDR3 protein: CASSQGPTGLLAKNIQYF
clone size: -; D gene: TRBD1; V gene: TRBV7-9; J gene: TRBJ2-7; CDR3 DNA: TGTGCCAGCAGCTCGTTCTCATGGGACAGACCCTACGAGCAGTACTTC; CDR3 protein: CASSSFSWDRPYEQYF
clone size: -; D gene: TRBD2; V gene: TRBV27; J gene: TRBJ2-7; CDR3 DNA: TGTGCCAGCAGTTTATCGATGCGGGAGGGCCTCCACGAGCAGTACTTC; CDR3 protein: CASSLSMREGLHEQYF
clone size: -; D gene: -; V gene: TRBV7-9; J gene: TRBJ1-3; CDR3 DNA: TGTGCCAGCAGCACTCAGGGAGGGACCATATATTTT; CDR3 protein: CASSTQGGTIYF
clone size: -; D gene: -; V gene: TRBV6-5; J gene: TRBJ2-7; CDR3 DNA: TGTGCCAGCAGTTACTCGAATAAGGGAGACGAGCAGTACTTC; CDR3 protein: CASSYSNKGDEQYF
clone size: -; D gene: TRBD1; V gene: TRBV4-1; J gene: TRBJ2-3; CDR3 DNA: TGCGCCAGCAGCCCAGACAGGGGTGCAGATACGCAGTATTTT; CDR3 protein: CASSPDRGADTQYF
clone size: many; D gene: TRBD1; V gene: TRBV29-1; J gene: TRBJ1-2; CDR3 DNA: TGCAGCGTTCCGCCGACAGGGGACTATGGCTACACCTTC; CDR3 protein: CSVPPTGDYGYTF
clone size: -; D gene: TRBD2; V gene: TRBV11-2; J gene: TRBJ2-5; CDR3 DNA: TGTGCCAGCAGCTTAGGGGGACTAGCGGGAGAGGGGGAGACCCAGTACTTC; CDR3 protein: CASSLGGLAGEGETQYF
clone size: -; D gene: TRBD2; V gene: TRBV12-5; J gene: TRBJ2-1; CDR3 DNA: TGTGCTAGTGGTATGGTAGCGGGAGGGCATGAGCAGTTCTTC; CDR3 protein: CASGMVAGGHEQFF
clone size: few; D gene: -; V gene: TRBV7-9; J gene: TRBJ2-1; CDR3 DNA: TGTGCCAGCAGCTTAGTTGTCGGGGGGCCCGTGAACAATGAGCAGTTCTTC; CDR3 protein: CASSLVVGGPVNNEQFF
clone size: -; D gene: TRBD2; V gene: TRBV20-1; J gene: TRBJ2-7; CDR3 DNA: TGCAGTGTCAAAAGACTAGCGGGGCGACGAATTGATGAATTTTACGAGCAGTACTTC; CDR3 protein: CSVKRLAGRRIDEFYEQYF
clone size: -; D gene: -; V gene: TRBV11-2; J gene: TRBJ2-3; CDR3 DNA: TGTGCCAGCAGCGCTAGGGAGGGGGGGCTCACAGATACGCAGTATTTT; CDR3 protein: CASSAREGGLTDTQYF
clone size: -; D gene: -; V gene: TRBV10-3; J gene: TRBJ1-4; CDR3 DNA: TGTGCCATCAGTGAGTCGACGGGCGATACAAAACTGTTTTTT; CDR3 protein: CAISESTGDTKLFF
clone size: -; D gene: -; V gene: TRBV19; J gene: TRBJ1-1; CDR3 DNA: TGTGCCAGCAGTACCTTCTCTGGAACCTACGGGACTGAAGCTTTCTTT; CDR3 protein: CASSTFSGTYGTEAFF
clone size: -; D gene: TRBD2; V gene: TRBV15; J gene: TRBJ2-3; CDR3 DNA: TGTGCCACCAGCAGAATAAGAAAACTAGCGGAGCCCACAGATACGCAGTATTTT; CDR3 protein: CATSRIRKLAEPTDTQYF
clone size: few; D gene: -; V gene: TRBV9; J gene: TRBJ2-3; CDR3 DNA: TGTGCCAGCAGCGTAGGTGGGGTTTGGGATACGCAGTATTTT; CDR3 protein: CASSVGGVWDTQYF
clone size: few; D gene: -; V gene: TRBV3-1; J gene: TRBJ2-1; CDR3 DNA: TGTGCCAGCAGCTTATATGGGGGGCCGGGGAATGAGCAGTTCTTC; CDR3 protein: CASSLYGGPGNEQFF
clone size: -; D gene: -; V gene: TRBV11-1; J gene: TRBJ2-1; CDR3 DNA: TGTGCCAGCAGCTTACGGGGTAAGGGAAGCAATGAGCAGTTCTTC; CDR3 protein: CASSLRGKGSNEQFF
clone size: -; D gene: TRBD1; V gene: TRBV20-1; J gene: TRBJ1-2; CDR3 DNA: TGCAGTGCTAACAGGGGGCCCTCGGCCTATGGCTACACCTTC; CDR3 protein: CSANRGPSAYGYTF
clone size: -; D gene: -; V gene: TRBV20-1; J gene: TRBJ2-4; CDR3 DNA: TGCAGTGCTAGGTGGAGGGCGGAAAACATTCAGTACTTC; CDR3 protein: CSARWRAENIQYF
clone size: -; D gene: -; V gene: TRBV6-2/TRBV6-3; J gene: TRBJ1-6; CDR3 DNA: TGTGCCAGCGGGAAACCTTTGGACCGTTCACCCCTCCACTTT; CDR3 protein: CASGKPLDRSPLHF
clone size: few; D gene: -; V gene: TRBV29-1; J gene: TRBJ2-7; CDR3 DNA: TGCAGCGGCCAACAGGGCCCCTCGGGCGAGCAGTACTTC; CDR3 protein: CSGQQGPSGEQYF
clone size: -; D gene: TRBD2; V gene: TRBV10-3; J gene: TRBJ2-3; CDR3 DNA: TGTGCCATCAGTGTATCTAGCGGTAGCACAGATACGCAGTATTTT; CDR3 protein: CAISVSSGSTDTQYF
clone size: -; D gene: TRBD1; V gene: TRBV3-1; J gene: TRBJ1-4; CDR3 DNA: TGTGCCAGCAGCCAAGGCGCAGGGGGAGGTGAAAAACTGTTTTTT; CDR3 protein: CASSQGAGGGEKLFF
clone size: -; D gene: -; V gene: TRBV6-6; J gene: TRBJ2-2; CDR3 DNA: TGTGCCAGCAGTTACTCCCCCAACCTAACCGGGGAGCTGTTTTTT; CDR3 protein: CASSYSPNLTGELFF
clone size: -; D gene: TRBD1; V gene: TRBV12-3/TRBV12-4; J gene: TRBJ2-5; CDR3 DNA: TGTGCCAGCAGCCAGACAGGGCCCCTGACCACCCAGTACTTC; CDR3 protein: CASSQTGPLTTQYF
clone size: few; D gene: TRBD2; V gene: TRBV11-2; J gene: TRBJ2-3; CDR3 DNA: TGTGCCAGCAGCTTAGATCTACTAGCGGGAGTCAGAGATACGCAGTATTTT; CDR3 protein: CASSLDLLAGVRDTQYF
clone size: few; D gene: TRBD2; V gene: TRBV14; J gene: TRBJ2-5; CDR3 DNA: TGTGCCAGCAGCCATGTACTAGCGGGAGGTGAGACCCAGTACTTC; CDR3 protein: CASSHVLAGGETQYF
clone size: few; D gene: TRBD2; V gene: TRBV14; J gene: TRBJ2-1; CDR3 DNA: TGTGCCAGCAGCCAAGGTACGGCTAGCGGGAGTTTCTACGATGAGCAGTTCTTC; CDR3 protein: CASSQGTASGSFYDEQFF
clone size: -; D gene: -; V gene: TRBV11-2; J gene: TRBJ2-7; CDR3 DNA: TGTGCCAGCAGCTTAGAGGGCCAGGGAGATTACGAGCAGTACTTC; CDR3 protein: CASSLEGQGDYEQYF
clone size: -; D gene: TRBD1; V gene: TRBV29-1; J gene: TRBJ1-3; CDR3 DNA: TGCAGCGTCGCGACAGGGAGCTCTGGAAACACCATATATTTT; CDR3 protein: CSVATGSSGNTIYF